Sequencing of this T cell receptor (beta chain) was carried out in a study of cytomegalovirus exposure and HLA in healthy donors. General study findings and limits: It was fewer than 200 TCR beta chains that were listed as cytomegalovirus-associated.

Of note for this clone: Its antigen is currently unknown.

Libraries were prepared by immunoSEQ multiplex PCR; TCRdb keeps only in-frame clonotypes and omits some of them. Of fewer than 150,000 clones listed, 80% to 90% are singletons. This sequence was found in a woman younger than 30 in good health and CMV-seropositive. The sequenced sample consisted of PBMCs.

CDR3 in amino acids: CASSPTQGAGELFF. The CDR3 DNA reads TGTGCCAGCAGTCCTACTCAGGGGGCCGGGGAGCTGTTTTTT. This chain uses TRBV6-4 with TRBJ2-2, with 7 bases aligning to TRBD1. CDR3 length: 14 amino acids. Germline CDR1 is MRHNA and CDR2 is SNTAGT. V was clipped by 5 bases and J by 6 bases; unmatched bases: 6.